The source of this TCR beta chain is a study of OX40 agonist ivuxolimab in advanced cancers. In the study overall: Ivuxolimab is an agonistic anti-OX40 (CD134) antibody, and patients were treated with it. Dose-escalation cases comprised hepatocellular carcinoma, melanoma, renal cell or head and neck cancer. With a range of roughly 23 to 90, age averaged approximately 64 years, and nearly 85% were male.

With 1 base clipped from V and 6 bases from J, the junction kept 7 bases outside the gene matches. Germline CDR1 and CDR2: SGHNT and YYREEE (reference sequence). The CDR3 covers 15 residues. Assay used: immunoSEQ multiplex PCR; TCRdb lists only in-frame clones, some missing. The sample has around 80,000 clones; approximately 92% are singletons. This specimen was CD4+ or CD8+ T cells sorted from blood, taken in a trial of the OX40 agonist ivuxolimab. This sequence was found in an adult with an advanced solid tumor such as melanoma, head and neck, liver or kidney cancer. V is TRBV5-4 and J is TRBJ2-3; TRBD1 aligns across 8 bases. The CDR3 is CASSLPGQGADTQYF. Here the CDR3 DNA reads TGTGCCAGCAGCTTGCCGGGGCAGGGGGCGGATACGCAGTATTTT.